The next 17 T cell receptor beta chains were all read from a single sample in a study of radiation and T cells in renal cell carcinoma. Sequenced by immunoSEQ multiplex PCR; TCRdb stores in-frame clones only, minus some. The sample yields under 9,000 clones, approximately 60% seen once. The treatment denotes: treatment-naive control, cytoreductive nephrectomy. The sequencing used tumor tissue, collected from a patient whose treatment was nephrectomy without radiotherapy. These receptors were taken from a man between 60 and 70 years old with renal cell carcinoma.

The CDR3 region has the DNA TGTGCCAGCTCACCAAGGGGATGGCCGCCTACCTTC. It translates to CASSPRGWPPTF. The chain carries TRBV18 and TRBJ1-2; possible D gene TRBD1, 5 bases. The CDR3 sequence is 12 residues long. The ends were cut back, 2 bases at V and 14 bases at J, with 15 bases in the middle. The V gene's germline CDR1 is KGHSH and CDR2 LQKENI.

V usage is TRBV5-5 and J usage is TRBJ1-2; D is perhaps TRBD1 (6 bases). Trimming shortened V by 0 bases and J by 8 bases, and 14 bases separated the two germline ends. The CDR3 runs 14 residues. Germline CDR1 SGHKS, CDR2 YYEKEE (reference sequence). As DNA, the CDR3 is TGTGCCAGCAGCTTGGTTACGGGGGCGAGGGGCTACACCTTC. Amino acids: CASSLVTGARGYTF.

This clone showed up just a few times. J is TRBJ2-1 and V is TRBV14; D is perhaps TRBD2 (6 bases). The CDR3 is 14 amino acids. The V end lost 2 bases, the J end lost 2 bases, and 7 bases lay between the germline ends. Germline values: CDR1 SGHDN, CDR2 FVKESK. Here the CDR3 DNA reads TGTGCCAGCAGCCAAACGGGGGCCTACAATGAGCAGTTCTTC. This sequence encodes CASSQTGAYNEQFF. The full variable domain, completed using reference TRBV14 and TRBJ2-1, is EAGVTQFPSHSVIEKGQTVTLRCDPISGHDNLYWYRRVMGKEIKFLLHFVKESKQDESGMPNNRFLAERTGGTYSTLKVQPAELEDSGVYFCASSQTGAYNEQFFGPGTRLTVL.

The chain links TRBV27 to TRBJ2-7, with 8 positions matching TRBD2. CDR3 length: 18 residues. J was trimmed by 0 bases and V by 5 bases; bases with no gene match: 15. Germline V gene lookup returns CDR1 MNHEY and CDR2 SMNVEV (reference sequence). Here the CDR3 DNA reads TGTGCCAGCAGTCCGTTCCCCCTCGGGCGGGGGGCCTCCTACGAGCAGTACTTC. This gives the protein CASSPFPLGRGASYEQYF.

This chain links TRBV30 with TRBJ1-1; a possible D gene is TRBD1 (6 bases). CDR1 GTSNPN and CDR2 SVGIG come from the germline V gene (reference sequence). Between the trimmed V and J ends, which lost 2 bases and 3 bases, there was a span of 13 bases. This CDR3 spans 14 amino acids. For the CDR3, the DNA is TGTGCCTGGAGTTTAGGGGGATGGGACACTGAAGCTTTCTTT. Residues: CAWSLGGWDTEAFF. The entire variable domain, with the rest obtained from reference TRBV30 and TRBJ1-1, is as follows: SQTIHQWPATLVQPVGSPLSLECTVEGTSNPNLYWYRQAAGRGLQLLFYSVGIGQISSEVPQNLSASRPQDRQFILSSKKLLLSDSGFYLCAWSLGGWDTEAFFGQGTRLTVV.

The J gene is TRBJ2-3, the V gene TRBV5-1; 10 positions match TRBD1. Per germline, CDR1 SGHRS and CDR2 YFSETQ. J gave up 3 bases and V 3 bases, and 4 bases lay outside the gene matches. The CDR3 runs to 15 residues. The CDR3 sequence: CASSSRTGGTDTQYF. The CDR3 bases are TGCGCCAGCAGCTCGCGGACAGGGGGGACAGATACGCAGTATTTT.

This chain uses TRBV6-5 with TRBJ1-2, with 8 bases identical to TRBD1. The germline V gene encodes CDR1 MNHEY and CDR2 SVGAGI. V shed 4 bases and J 3 bases; nucleotides not matched to a gene: 7. The CDR3 spans 15 residues. The CDR3 nucleotides are TGTGCCAGCAGTTTTACTGGACAGGGTGACTATGGCTACACCTTC. Translation gives CASSFTGQGDYGYTF.

This clone was detected once. This chain uses TRBV7-8 with TRBJ1-5; 7 positions agree with TRBD1. Trimming at V came to 5 bases and at J to 4 bases, leaving 5 bases not matched to a gene. There are 14 residues in the CDR3. From germline, CDR1 is SGHVS and CDR2 FQNEAQ. In nucleotides, the CDR3 is TGTGCCAGCAGCCCTACAGGGGATAATCAGCCCCAGCATTTT. As protein: CASSPTGDNQPQHF.

This chain links TRBV5-1 with TRBJ2-2, with 7 bases fitting TRBD2. With 4 bases clipped from V and 0 bases from J, the junction kept 6 bases outside the gene matches. This CDR3 has 16 amino acids. The germline CDR1 and CDR2 sequences are SGHRS and YFSETQ. CDR3 sequence: CASSGRLATNTGELFF. The CDR3 nucleotides are TGCGCCAGCAGCGGCAGACTAGCCACGAACACCGGGGAGCTGTTTTTT. Drawing the rest from reference TRBV5-1 and TRBJ2-2, the complete variable domain is KAGVTQTPRYLIKTRGQQVTLSCSPISGHRSVSWYQQTPGQGLQFLFEYFSETQRNKGNFPGRFSGRQFSNSRSEMNVSTLELGDSALYLCASSGRLATNTGELFFGEGSRLTVL.

As DNA, the CDR3 is TGTGCCAGCAGCTACAGGGTCGGGACAGGGAACACCGGGGAGCTGTTTTTT. It encodes CASSYRVGTGNTGELFF. V gene TRBV9 combines with J gene TRBJ2-2; TRBD1 agrees at 8 bases. Germline lookup yields CDR1 SGDLS and CDR2 YYNGEE. V was clipped by 4 bases and J by 1 base; unmatched bases: 9. The CDR3 is 17 amino acids.

This rearrangement joins TRBV4-3 to TRBJ1-2, with D unclear. Trimming cost V 1 base and J 0 bases, with 9 bases left between them. CDR1 and CDR2 (germline): LGHNA, YSLEER. CDR3 size: 15 residues. CDR3 sequence reads: CASSQGGGANYGYTF. CDR3 nucleotide sequence: TGCGCCAGCAGCCAAGGGGGAGGAGCTAACTATGGCTACACCTTC.

V and J are TRBV6-1 and TRBJ1-1, with TRBD1 as a possible D gene (5 bases). Germline V gene data show CDR1 as MNHNS and CDR2 as SASEGT. The CDR3 sequence is 15 residues long. With 6 bases removed from V and 5 bases from J, the gap between germline ends came to 19 bases. The CDR3 DNA reads as TGTGCCAGCAGCACCCAGGGAAGTGGGGGAACTGAAGCTTTCTTT. It codes for CASSTQGSGGTEAFF.

The chain employs TRBV5-4 and TRBJ2-7, with 9 bases fitting TRBD1. Germline CDR1 reads SGHNT; CDR2 reads YYREEE (reference sequence). This CDR3 is 14 amino acids long. V shed 4 bases, J shed 5 bases, and the junction held 7 bases outside the gene matches. CDR3 coding DNA: TGTGCCAGCAGCCCGGGGGACAGGGTCGACGAGCAGTACTTC. Protein: CASSPGDRVDEQYF.

The chain uses TRBV11-2 and TRBJ2-3, with unresolved D. Germline V gene lookup returns CDR1 SGHAT and CDR2 FQNNGV. Trimming stripped 6 bases from V and 4 bases from J, with 14 bases between. The CDR3 has 14 amino acids. The CDR3 sequence: CASSPIGRPDTQYF. CDR3 nucleotide sequence: TGTGCCAGCAGTCCCATTGGACGACCAGATACGCAGTATTTT.

V is TRBV7-9 and J is TRBJ1-1; possible D gene TRBD1, 5 bases. This CDR3 comprises 15 residues. Trimming stripped 0 bases from V and 4 bases from J, with 12 bases between. Germline lookup yields CDR1 SEHNR and CDR2 FQNEAQ (reference sequence). Here the CDR3 reads CASSLALLGTTEAFF. CDR3 DNA: TGTGCCAGCAGCTTAGCCCTCTTGGGGACCACTGAAGCTTTCTTT.

The rearrangement uses TRBV29-1 and TRBJ1-2; D possibly corresponds to TRBD1 (6 bases). Looked up from germline, CDR1 is SQVTM and CDR2 is ANQGSEA. The CDR3 extends over 14 amino acids. Trimming left V 6 bases short and J 3 bases short, with 17 bases between. The CDR3 DNA sequence: TGCAGCGTGGATGAGGGGGGCGTAGACTATGGCTACACCTTC. It yields the protein CSVDEGGVDYGYTF.

The CDR3 sequence: CASSLGGSEAFF. For the CDR3, the DNA is TGTGCCAGCAGCTTGGGGGGCTCTGAAGCTTTCTTT. The rearrangement uses TRBV7-9 and TRBJ1-1, with a possible D match to TRBD1 (6 bases). Trimming stripped 3 bases from V and 6 bases from J, with 8 bases between. Germline CDR1 reads SEHNR; CDR2 reads FQNEAQ (reference sequence). This CDR3 is built from 12 residues.